These 24 T cell receptor beta chains came from one sample sequenced in a study of regulatory T cells in long-lasting Graves disease. Time point here: newly diagnosed GD, antithyroid drugs for less than 3 months. Preparation of the TCR library used RNA extracted from PBMCs. Through Arm-PCR of CDR3 regions and iRepertoire HTBI primers, TCR beta libraries were built. TCRdb reprocessed the multiplex PCR reads with MiXCR, giving one entry per CDR3 protein. The sample lists roughly 530,000 distinct CDR3 sequences, more than 15% occurring once. This sample also belongs to another study, concerning T cells in Graves' hyperthyroidism and ophthalmopathy.

The sequencing here drew on peripheral blood mononuclear cells (PBMCs), taken at new diagnosis, from a patient treated with antithyroid drugs. These receptor sequences come from a woman between 40 and 65 years old with Graves disease.

V gene TRBV5-8 combines with J gene TRBJ2-2; possibly TRBD2 for D (6 bases). Between the trimmed V and J ends, which lost 3 bases and 3 bases, there was a span of 12 bases. Germline V gives CDR1 SGHTS, CDR2 YDEGEE. This CDR3 is 15 amino acids long. In DNA, the CDR3 is TGTGCCAGCAGCTCAGGAGGGGAGTACACCGGGGAGCTGTTTTTT. This translates into CASSSGGEYTGELFF.

This clonotype came up a few times. The rearrangement joins TRBV9 to TRBJ2-6; a possible D gene is TRBD1 (6 bases). V shed 1 base and J shed 0 bases, with 11 bases lying between them. Germline assignment: CDR1 SGDLS and CDR2 YYNGEE. The CDR3 has 17 residues. CDR3 amino acids: CASSVSGVISGANVLTF. In DNA form, the CDR3 reads TGTGCCAGCAGCGTATCAGGGGTAATCTCTGGGGCCAACGTCCTGACTTTC. Drawing the rest from reference TRBV9 and TRBJ2-6, the complete variable domain is DSGVTQTPKHLITATGQRVTLRCSPRSGDLSVYWYQQSLDQGLQFLIQYYNGEERAKGNILERFSAQQFPDLHSELNLSSLELGDSALYFCASSVSGVISGANVLTFGAGSRLTVL.

V gene TRBV29-1 combines with J gene TRBJ2-7, with a weak D call TRBD1 (5 bases). Germline lookup yields CDR1 SQVTM and CDR2 ANQGSEA. Trimming cost V 7 bases and J 3 bases, with 13 bases left between them. The CDR3 loop spans 12 amino acids. The CDR3 spells CSASDTLYEQYF. The CDR3 DNA sequence: TGCAGCGCGTCGGACACCCTCTACGAGCAGTACTTC.

This clonotype was seen ten or more times. This chain uses TRBV6-1 with TRBJ1-1; D is possibly TRBD1 (5 bases). The germline gives CDR1 MNHNS, CDR2 SASEGT. Trimming removed 5 bases from V and 7 bases from J, with 14 bases in between. This CDR3 spans 13 amino acids. CDR3 sequence reads: CASSLPGLLEAFF. The CDR3 DNA follows: TGTGCCAGCAGTCTACCGGGACTCCTTGAAGCTTTCTTT.

The chain recombines TRBV19 with TRBJ1-6; a weak D match, TRBD1 (5 bases). The germline CDR1 and CDR2 sequences are LNHDA and SQIVND (reference sequence). The CDR3 length is 16 residues. Trimming took 1 base from V and 7 from J, leaving 14 bases between them. CDR3 DNA: TGTGCCAGTAGTATAGTGGCGGTGACAGCGAATTCACCCCTCCACTTT. Protein sequence: CASSIVAVTANSPLHF.

V and J are TRBV5-1 and TRBJ2-7, with 10 bases matching TRBD2. Trimming cost V 0 bases and J 3 bases; bases outside gene matches: 3. This CDR3 has 15 amino acids. Germline V gene sequence: CDR1 SGHRS, CDR2 YFSETQ. The CDR3 region is CASSLDPSGGYEQYF. The CDR3 DNA reads as TGCGCCAGCAGCTTGGATCCTAGCGGGGGCTACGAGCAGTACTTC.

This clonotype appeared many times. The genes are TRBV6-1 and TRBJ1-2; unclear D gene. CDR1 is MNHNS, CDR2 SASEGT, per germline. Trimming removed 6 bases at V and 6 bases at J, with 17 bases between. This CDR3 is built from 14 residues. CDR3 region: CASSPVAAPNGYTF. The CDR3 bases are TGTGCCAGCAGCCCTGTTGCGGCCCCCAATGGCTACACCTTC.

In this sample, this clonotype turned up many times. The rearrangement joins TRBV28 to TRBJ1-5; the match to TRBD1 covers 7 bases. Germline CDR1 is MDHEN and CDR2 is SYDVKM. The CDR3 totals 13 residues. V was clipped by 6 bases and J by 9 bases; unmatched bases: 8. This chain's CDR3 is CASRGDSSGPQHF. The CDR3 region has the DNA TGTGCCAGCAGAGGGGACAGCTCCGGGCCCCAGCATTTT.

The rearrangement uses TRBV4-1 and TRBJ1-1, with TRBD1 identical over 12 bases. The CDR3 loop spans 18 amino acids. CDR1 is MGHRA and CDR2 is YSYEKL in the germline V gene. The J segment lost 3 bases and the V segment lost 1 base, leaving 9 bases of the junction unmatched. The CDR3 sequence: CASSQGRGQGARDTEAFF. CDR3 nucleotides: TGCGCCAGCAGCCAAGGGAGGGGACAGGGGGCGCGGGACACTGAAGCTTTCTTT.

This clonotype has a handful of counts. The chain uses TRBV10-2 and TRBJ2-7; 11 nucleotides match TRBD2. The CDR3 has 13 amino acids. The V gene's germline CDR1 is WSHSY and CDR2 SAAADI. The ends lost 5 bases at V and 5 bases at J; junction bases unmatched: 2. As DNA, the CDR3 is TGCGCCAGCAGTCTGACTAGCGGGGACGAGCAGTACTTC. Its translation: CASSLTSGDEQYF.

This clonotype was recorded at least ten times. The chain links TRBV11-1 to TRBJ1-1, with D unresolved. CDR3 length: 13 amino acids. V was shortened by 4 bases and J by 4 bases, with 10 bases between the two germline ends. Germline V lookup: CDR1 SGHAT, CDR2 FQDESV (reference sequence). CDR3 residues: CASSYLGSTEAFF. Here the CDR3 DNA reads TGTGCCAGCAGCTATCTGGGGAGCACTGAAGCTTTCTTT.

The J gene is TRBJ2-7, the V gene TRBV12-3 or TRBV12-4; 9 bases are shared with TRBD1. The V and J ends lost 5 bases and 6 bases, in that order; junction bases with no gene match: 11. CDR3 length: 15 amino acids. The CDR3 protein is CASSIRRDRVGEQYF. The CDR3 DNA reads as TGTGCCAGCAGTATCCGCCGGGACAGGGTTGGCGAGCAGTACTTC.

This clonotype was found many times. The rearrangement joins TRBV7-2 to TRBJ1-4; D remains unclear. The CDR3 extends over 12 amino acids. From germline, CDR1 is SGHTA and CDR2 FQGNSA. V was clipped by 5 bases and J by 5 bases, with 6 bases between them. This chain's CDR3 is CASSPRNEKLFF. Here the CDR3 DNA reads TGTGCCAGCAGCCCCCGAAATGAAAAACTGTTTTTT.

V usage is TRBV7-6 and J usage is TRBJ1-6; 8 nucleotides line up with TRBD1. The CDR3 has 16 residues. Germline values: CDR1 SGHVS, CDR2 FNYEAQ. Germline trimming cut 2 bases from V and 5 bases from J; bases unmatched to any gene: 5. Here the CDR3 reads CASSLSGTGDNSPLHF. CDR3 in DNA: TGTGCCAGCAGCTTATCAGGGACAGGCGATAATTCACCCCTCCACTTT.

The chain joins TRBV7-2 to TRBJ2-1; no reliable D call. This CDR3 is 14 amino acids long. Trimming pared 5 bases from V and 5 bases from J, leaving 13 bases between. Germline CDR1 and CDR2: SGHTA and FQGNSA. The CDR3 coding sequence is TGTGCCAGCAGCCCCAAAGACTTGAACAATGAGCAGTTCTTC. Protein product: CASSPKDLNNEQFF. Variable domain in full (rest from reference TRBV7-2 and TRBJ2-1): GAGVSQSPSNKVTEKGKDVELRCDPISGHTALYWYRQSLGQGLEFLIYFQGNSAPDKSGLPSDRFSAERTGGSVSTLTIQRTQQEDSAVYLCASSPKDLNNEQFFGPGTRLTVL.

J is TRBJ2-2 and V is TRBV20-1, with 7 bases that match TRBD1. V lost 2 bases to trimming and J lost 0 bases; unmatched junction nucleotides: 3. The germline CDR1 and CDR2 sequences are DFQATT and SNEGSKA (reference sequence). CDR3 length: 15 amino acids. DNA for the CDR3: TGCAGTGCTAGAAAGGGACAGACGAACACCGGGGAGCTGTTTTTT. Protein sequence: CSARKGQTNTGELFF.

This clonotype was observed many times. This rearrangement joins TRBV9 to TRBJ1-1; D ambiguous. This CDR3 comprises 14 residues. CDR1 is SGDLS, CDR2 YYNGEE, per germline. The V gene lost 3 bases and the J gene lost 0 bases, with 9 bases spanning the gap. CDR3 in amino acids: CASSAGSMNTEAFF. The CDR3 DNA reads TGTGCCAGCAGCGCAGGATCTATGAACACTGAAGCTTTCTTT. The variable domain in full, with the rest retrieved from reference TRBV9 and TRBJ1-1, is DSGVTQTPKHLITATGQRVTLRCSPRSGDLSVYWYQQSLDQGLQFLIQYYNGEERAKGNILERFSAQQFPDLHSELNLSSLELGDSALYFCASSAGSMNTEAFFGQGTRLTVV.

This clonotype has a handful of counts. This sequence joins TRBV5-1 and TRBJ1-1; TRBD1 matches at 7 bases. V trimming: 2 bases; J trimming: 3 bases; junction bases outside the gene matches: 10. CDR3 length: 16 amino acids. In germline, CDR1 is SGHRS, CDR2 YFSETQ. In DNA form, the CDR3 reads TGCGCCAGCAGCTTAGTTTCGGCCAGGGGGGACACTGAAGCTTTCTTT. Amino acid sequence: CASSLVSARGDTEAFF.

The V call is TRBV4-1, the J call TRBJ2-7; either TRBD1 or TRBD2 may supply D (5 bases each). Germline V gene data show CDR1 as MGHRA and CDR2 as YSYEKL. This CDR3 spans 14 amino acids. V was cut by 5 bases and J by 6 bases, with 17 bases left in between. The CDR3 here is CASSALGVQGEQYF. For the CDR3, the DNA is TGCGCCAGCAGCGCTTTGGGAGTTCAGGGCGAGCAGTACTTC.

Here the CDR3 reads CSVLPGVQETQYF. The CDR3 coding sequence is TGCAGCGTCCTCCCGGGGGTCCAAGAGACCCAGTACTTC. The chain employs TRBV29-1 and TRBJ2-5, with D possibly TRBD2 on 6 matching bases. This CDR3 is built from 13 residues. The V end lost 6 bases, the J end lost 1 base, and 12 bases lay between the germline ends. From germline, CDR1 is SQVTM and CDR2 ANQGSEA.

The rearrangement uses TRBV5-6 and TRBJ1-4; possibly TRBD1 for D (6 bases). This CDR3 has 16 residues. CDR1 is SGHDT and CDR2 is YYEEEE in the germline V gene. V lost 1 base and J lost 2, with 12 bases in between. The CDR3 DNA follows: TGTGCCAGCAGCTTGTGGGCACAGGGTACTAATGAAAAACTGTTTTTT. This codes for CASSLWAQGTNEKLFF.

This chain uses TRBV11-1 with TRBJ1-1, with D unclear. V was cut by 3 bases and J by 2 bases, with 7 bases left in between. The germline V gene encodes CDR1 SGHAT and CDR2 FQDESV (reference sequence). This CDR3 is built from 13 residues. The CDR3 region is CASSFQTNTEAFF. CDR3 coding DNA: TGTGCCAGCAGCTTCCAGACAAACACTGAAGCTTTCTTT.

Ten or more counts support this clonotype. The V call is TRBV7-2, the J call TRBJ2-1; TRBD2 matches 8 bases. The germline V gene has CDR1 SGHTA and CDR2 FQGNSA. V lost 1 base and J lost 0; bases outside the gene matches: 2. There are 16 residues in the CDR3. CDR3 DNA: TGTGCCAGCAGCTTAGTAGCGGGGATCTCCTACAATGAGCAGTTCTTC. Amino acid sequence: CASSLVAGISYNEQFF.

This clonotype was counted ten times or more. The rearrangement uses TRBV7-8 and TRBJ1-5; TRBD1 is a possible D gene (6 bases). This CDR3 has 15 residues. V dropped 1 base and J dropped 8 bases, with 15 bases sitting between them. Germline CDR1 and CDR2: SGHVS and FQNEAQ. The CDR3 loop reads CASSLDGGLYEPQHF. Written as DNA, the CDR3 is TGTGCCAGCAGCTTAGATGGGGGGCTGTATGAGCCCCAGCATTTT.